Each of the 23 T cell receptor beta chains below was sequenced from the same sample in a study of blood T cell repertoires in COVID-19. Assay: immunoSEQ multiplex PCR; the TCRdb copy retains only in-frame clones and omits some. The data contain hundreds of thousands of clones, around nine tenths of them singletons. Material: peripheral blood. The receptor set was obtained from a woman aged 25 to 39 with acute or convalescent COVID-19.

V usage is TRBV7-6 and J usage is TRBJ2-7; weak D call: TRBD1 (5 bases). CDR1 is SGHVS and CDR2 is FNYEAQ in the germline V gene. With 1 base removed from V and 1 base from J, the gap between germline ends came to 11 bases. CDR3 length equals 15 residues. Here the CDR3 reads CASSLEGQGSYEQYF. The CDR3 bases are TGTGCCAGCAGCTTAGAAGGTCAGGGATCCTACGAGCAGTACTTC.

The genes are TRBV20-1 and TRBJ1-2; 8 bases line up with TRBD1. V was clipped by 5 bases and J by 10 bases; unmatched bases: 6. Germline CDR1 and CDR2: DFQATT and SNEGSKA (reference sequence). The CDR3 sequence is 11 residues long. The CDR3 is CSALDRGVYTF. CDR3 nucleotides: TGCAGTGCTCTAGACAGGGGAGTCTACACCTTC.

V and J are TRBV19 and TRBJ1-2; no definite D call. The germline V gene encodes CDR1 LNHDA and CDR2 SQIVND (reference sequence). The CDR3 is 14 amino acids. V lost 7 bases and J lost 5, with 17 bases in between. The CDR3 sequence: CASTVRDRQYGYTF. The CDR3, as DNA: TGTGCCAGTACCGTTCGGGATCGGCAATATGGCTACACCTTC.

The rearrangement links TRBV28 to TRBJ2-5, with TRBD1 as a possible D gene (5 bases). Germline V gene sequence: CDR1 MDHEN, CDR2 SYDVKM. CDR3 length: 14 residues. Trimming removed 5 bases at V and 4 bases at J, with 14 bases between. CDR3 bases: TGTGCCAGCAGTCTCCCTTGGGGCGGAGAGACCCAGTACTTC. Its translation: CASSLPWGGETQYF.

CDR3 sequence reads: CASSQDVRPRLGDTQYF. In DNA, the CDR3 is TGTGCCAGCAGCCAAGATGTGAGACCCCGACTTGGAGATACGCAGTATTTT. The chain recombines TRBV4-2 with TRBJ2-3, with no clear D. The V and J ends lost 0 bases and 5 bases respectively, with 18 bases between them. The length of the CDR3 is 17 residues. The V gene's germline CDR1 is LGHNA and CDR2 YNFKEQ.

The chain couples TRBV2 to TRBJ1-3, with D maybe TRBD1 (6 bases). V lost 4 bases, J lost 1 base, and 8 bases lay in between. Germline CDR1 reads SNHLY; CDR2 reads FYNNEI. CDR3 length: 14 residues. CDR3 DNA: TGTGCCAGCAGTGTAAGGGGGTCTGGAAACACCATATATTTT. It is translated as CASSVRGSGNTIYF.

The gene calls are TRBV12-3 or TRBV12-4 and TRBJ2-1; D might be TRBD2 (5 bases). There are 13 residues in the CDR3. V lost 3 bases and J 9 bases, leaving 12 bases between the germline ends. The CDR3 loop is CASSFLVAFEQFF. In DNA form, the CDR3 reads TGTGCCAGCAGTTTTTTAGTAGCGTTTGAGCAGTTCTTC.

The rearrangement joins TRBV29-1 to TRBJ2-1; 7 bases map to TRBD2. The germline V gene encodes CDR1 SQVTM and CDR2 ANQGSEA. V shed 7 bases, J shed 0 bases, and the junction held 3 bases outside the gene matches. This CDR3 is built from 13 residues. The CDR3 reads CSGRGSSYNEQFF. The CDR3 region has the DNA TGCAGCGGGCGGGGGAGCTCCTACAATGAGCAGTTCTTC.

The V and J genes are TRBV7-6 and TRBJ2-5, with 8 bases identical to TRBD2. The germline V gene encodes CDR1 SGHVS and CDR2 FNYEAQ. There are 16 residues in the CDR3. The trim removed 5 bases at V and 0 bases at J, leaving 8 bases unmatched. The CDR3 spells CASSASGGPYQETQYF. The CDR3, as DNA: TGTGCCAGCAGCGCCTCGGGGGGGCCGTACCAAGAGACCCAGTACTTC.

The chain combines TRBV19 with TRBJ2-3, with D maybe TRBD2 (7 bases). V lost 8 bases and J 7 bases, leaving 19 bases between the germline ends. The CDR3 has 14 amino acids. Per the germline V gene, CDR1 is LNHDA and CDR2 is SQIVND (reference sequence). Here the CDR3 reads CASGGASSTNTQYF. CDR3 in DNA: TGTGCCAGTGGGGGGGCTAGCTCCACGAATACGCAGTATTTT.

The V call is TRBV4-1, the J call TRBJ2-7, with TRBD1 as a possible D gene (6 bases). This CDR3 spans 14 amino acids. V lost 5 bases, J lost 4 bases, and 15 bases lay in between. Germline CDR1 MGHRA, CDR2 YSYEKL. In nucleotides, the CDR3 is TGCGCCAGCAGCTCCGGCCTGGGGGCGTACGAGCAGTACTTC. This sequence encodes CASSSGLGAYEQYF.

The genes are TRBV5-1 and TRBJ1-5; no clear D gene. The CDR3 is 13 amino acids. Trimming took 5 bases from V and 2 from J, leaving 8 bases between them. CDR1 is SGHRS, CDR2 YFSETQ, per germline. The CDR3 DNA reads as TGCGCCAGCAGTTCCTTAGGCAATCAGCCCCAGCATTTT. This codes for CASSSLGNQPQHF.

The V call is TRBV4-1, the J call TRBJ2-3, with 8 bases lining up with TRBD2. Germline CDR1 and CDR2: MGHRA and YSYEKL. The CDR3 runs 13 residues. Losses at the gene ends were 3 bases for V and 7 bases for J; bases not matched to a gene: 3. The chain's CDR3 is CASSQRGANTQYF. DNA of the CDR3: TGCGCCAGCAGCCAGCGGGGGGCGAATACGCAGTATTTT.

V usage is TRBV4-1 and J usage is TRBJ2-1, with TRBD1 matching 10 bases. Unmatched junction bases numbered 6, after V lost 0 bases and J lost 4 bases. The CDR3 sequence is 17 residues long. Germline V lookup: CDR1 MGHRA, CDR2 YSYEKL. The DNA of the CDR3 is TGCGCCAGCAGCCAAGATCCGGCGGGACAGGGGTACAATGAGCAGTTCTTC. Residues: CASSQDPAGQGYNEQFF.

The gene calls are TRBV9 and TRBJ2-7; D unclear. Trimming removed 7 bases from V and 6 bases from J, with 17 bases in between. CDR3 length: 13 residues. The germline V gene encodes CDR1 SGDLS and CDR2 YYNGEE. For the CDR3, the DNA is TGTGCCAGCGCCCCAGGTTCCGCCCGCGAGCAGTACTTC. This translates into CASAPGSAREQYF. The full variable domain, completed using reference TRBV9 and TRBJ2-7, is DSGVTQTPKHLITATGQRVTLRCSPRSGDLSVYWYQQSLDQGLQFLIQYYNGEERAKGNILERFSAQQFPDLHSELNLSSLELGDSALYFCASAPGSAREQYFGPGTRLTVT.

This clone was found once. The chain employs TRBV7-3 and TRBJ2-1, with a possible D match to TRBD2 (7 bases). V was clipped by 5 bases and J by 0 bases, with 23 bases between them. Germline V gene data show CDR1 as SGHTA and CDR2 as FQGTGA. The CDR3 length is 19 residues. For the CDR3, the DNA is TGTGCCAGCAGCCTACGGGCCCGGGGGGCTGGTAGCTCCTACAATGAGCAGTTCTTC. The encoded protein is CASSLRARGAGSSYNEQFF.

This chain uses TRBV18 with TRBJ1-2; TRBD1 is a possible D gene (5 bases). V shed 4 bases and J shed 6 bases, with 15 bases lying between them. Germline-derived CDR1 and CDR2 are KGHSH and LQKENI. The CDR3 length is 14 residues. CDR3 DNA: TGTGCCAGCTCACAGGGGATATCATTGGATGGCTACACCTTC. Amino acids: CASSQGISLDGYTF.

The gene calls are TRBV5-1 and TRBJ2-7; possibly TRBD2 for D (5 bases). V was pared by 3 bases and J by 3 bases, with 10 bases between. This CDR3 is built from 13 residues. The germline V gene encodes CDR1 SGHRS and CDR2 YFSETQ. This CDR3 is CASSSDGNYEQYF. CDR3 sequence (DNA): TGCGCCAGCAGCTCGGACGGGAACTACGAGCAGTACTTC.

The V call is TRBV29-1, the J call TRBJ2-1, with 9 bases aligning to TRBD2. Unmatched junction bases numbered 8, after V lost 3 bases and J lost 5 bases. The CDR3 contains 15 residues. Germline CDR1 and CDR2: SQVTM and ANQGSEA. CDR3 residues: CSVERNSGGNNEQFF. CDR3 DNA: TGCAGCGTTGAGAGGAATAGCGGGGGAAACAATGAGCAGTTCTTC.

This chain uses TRBV7-6 with TRBJ2-2, with D tentatively TRBD1 (6 bases). The CDR3 is 18 residues long. Germline V gives CDR1 SGHVS, CDR2 FNYEAQ. V lost 5 bases and J 0 bases, leaving 19 bases between the germline ends. The CDR3 loop is CASSIHSGGGPNTGELFF. The CDR3 nucleotides are TGTGCCAGCAGCATACACAGTGGGGGCGGCCCGAACACCGGGGAGCTGTTTTTT. Looking up the rest from reference TRBV7-6 and TRBJ2-2 gives the full variable domain: GAGVSQSPRYKVTKRGQDVALRCDPISGHVSLYWYRQALGQGPEFLTYFNYEAQQDKSGLPNDRFSAERPEGSISTLTIQRTEQRDSAMYRCASSIHSGGGPNTGELFFGEGSRLTVL.

The V gene is TRBV18, the J gene TRBJ2-2, with 8 positions matching TRBD1. The germline CDR1 and CDR2 sequences are KGHSH and LQKENI. Trimming removed 3 bases from V and 5 bases from J; junction bases left unmatched: 8. The CDR3 is 16 residues long. The CDR3 DNA follows: TGTGCCAGCTCACCCCCGCGAAGGACAGGGACCGGGGAGCTGTTTTTT. This gives the protein CASSPPRRTGTGELFF.

V usage is TRBV11-2 and J usage is TRBJ2-5, with 9 bases lining up with TRBD1. Trimming cost V 3 bases and J 5 bases; bases outside gene matches: 7. CDR1 and CDR2 from the germline V gene are SGHAT and FQNNGV. The CDR3 runs 15 residues. In DNA form, the CDR3 reads TGTGCCAGCAGCTTGAACAGGGGGCGCGCGGAGACCCAGTACTTC. It codes for CASSLNRGRAETQYF.

There are a few counts of this clone. Here the CDR3 DNA reads TGTGCCAGCAGCCAAGAGGTGAGGGGGCGCACAGATACGCAGTATTTT. It translates to CASSQEVRGRTDTQYF. This rearrangement joins TRBV14 to TRBJ2-3, with 7 bases fitting TRBD1. The CDR3 is 16 residues long. Germline V gene data show CDR1 as SGHDN and CDR2 as FVKESK. V lost 0 bases and J lost 1; bases outside the gene matches: 4.